These T cell receptor beta chains were read from a single sample in a study of blood T cell repertoires in COVID-19. Some clones are missing from TCRdb's copy, which holds only in-frame ones; the method was immunoSEQ multiplex PCR. The sample shows about 250,000 clones, around 86% of them seen only once. Sequenced sample: peripheral blood. The receptor source for this set is a woman aged 60-70 years who had recovered from COVID-19. CDR3s include the opening cysteine and the closing phenylalanine or tryptophan. D genes are given only for firm matches. A row's size may be missing; if present it is once, few, many or a size class.

TRBJ2-5	TRBV3-1/TRBV3-2	TRBD1	.	CASGRTGGAGETQYF	TGTGCCAGCGGTCGAACAGGGGGCGCCGGGGAGACCCAGTACTTC
TRBJ1-5	TRBV19	.	.	CASSIWGGVGNQPQHF	TGTGCCAGTAGTATTTGGGGGGGGGTCGGCAATCAGCCCCAGCATTTT
TRBJ2-2	TRBV7-3	.	.	CASSFYDTGELFF	TGTGCCAGCAGCTTTTATGACACCGGGGAGCTGTTTTTT
TRBJ2-3	TRBV6-5	.	.	CASSSGADTQYF	TGTGCCAGCAGTTCCGGGGCAGATACGCAGTATTTT
TRBJ1-6	TRBV5-1	TRBD1	.	CASHSGVPTGGPYNSPLHF	TGCGCCAGCCACAGCGGCGTCCCGACAGGGGGCCCCTATAATTCACCCCTCCACTTT
TRBJ2-3	TRBV27	.	.	CASSRYTDTQYF	TGTGCCAGCAGTCGTTACACAGATACGCAGTATTTT
TRBJ1-1	TRBV6-1	.	.	CASSEGLVGEAFF	TGTGCCAGCAGTGAAGGCCTAGTTGGCGAAGCTTTCTTT
TRBJ2-1	TRBV21-1	.	.	CASSKRASEQFF	TGTGCCAGCAGCAAAAGGGCTAGCGAGCAGTTCTTC
TRBJ2-5	TRBV7-8	TRBD2	.	CASSTRGGRVEYF	TGTGCCAGCAGCACACGGGGGGGAAGAGTCGAGTACTTC
TRBJ1-3	TRBV5-4	.	.	CASSFQGLSGNTIYF	TGTGCCAGCAGCTTCCAGGGTCTGTCTGGAAACACCATATATTTT
TRBJ1-6	TRBV10-3	.	.	CAIGGSNSPLHF	TGTGCCATCGGAGGGTCTAATTCACCCCTCCACTTT
TRBJ1-5	TRBV7-9	TRBD1	.	CASSPWTGGNQPQHF	TGTGCCAGCAGCCCGTGGACAGGGGGCAATCAGCCCCAGCATTTT
TRBJ2-7	TRBV4-1	.	few	CASSPDSRSYEQYF	TGCGCCAGCAGCCCAGACTCCCGGTCCTACGAGCAGTACTTC
TRBJ2-3	TRBV6-2/TRBV6-3	.	.	CASSYGVSGGTDTQYF	TGTGCCAGCAGTTACGGGGTTAGCGGTGGCACAGATACGCAGTATTTT
TRBJ1-5	TRBV2	.	.	CASSERSTTQPQHF	TGTGCCAGCAGTGAACGGTCGACTACTCAGCCCCAGCATTTT
TRBJ1-4	TRBV9	.	.	CASSVAPGKDEKLFF	TGTGCCAGCAGCGTAGCACCGGGGAAGGATGAAAAACTGTTTTTT
TRBJ1-4	TRBV24-1	.	.	CATRSGGRDEKLFF	TGTGCCACCAGGAGCGGGGGAAGGGATGAAAAACTGTTTTTT
TRBJ2-3	TRBV28	.	.	CASSLGTETTGTQYF	TGTGCCAGCAGTTTAGGTACGGAGACGACAGGTACGCAGTATTTT
TRBJ2-7	TRBV11-3	TRBD1	.	CASSPHLDRPYEQYF	TGTGCCAGCAGCCCCCACCTGGACAGGCCCTACGAGCAGTACTTC
TRBJ2-3	TRBV7-6	.	once	CASSLERGAPTDTQYF	TGTGCCAGCAGCTTAGAACGGGGAGCTCCCACAGATACGCAGTATTTT
TRBJ2-3	TRBV24-1	TRBD2	.	CATSEWTSGSQYF	TGTGCCACCAGTGAGTGGACTAGCGGTTCACAGTATTTT
TRBJ2-5	TRBV5-5	.	.	CASSSPREGETQYF	TGTGCCAGCAGCTCCCCCAGGGAAGGAGAGACCCAGTACTTC
TRBJ2-7	TRBV10-3	.	.	CAISSQGSEQYF	TGTGCCATCAGTTCCCAGGGGTCCGAGCAGTACTTC
TRBJ2-5	TRBV6-4	TRBD2	.	CASRPGLAGGGEETQYF	TGTGCCAGCAGACCGGGACTAGCGGGGGGAGGAGAAGAGACCCAGTACTTC
TRBJ2-2	TRBV7-2	TRBD1	.	CASIQTGTGGAGELFF	TGTGCCAGCATTCAAACCGGGACAGGGGGCGCCGGGGAGCTGTTTTTT
TRBJ1-1	TRBV5-6	.	.	CASSLAVWGSNTEAFF	TGTGCCAGCAGCTTGGCGGTCTGGGGCTCGAACACTGAAGCTTTCTTT
TRBJ1-5	TRBV6-5	.	.	CASSYSPRNQPQHF	TGTGCCAGCAGTTACTCACCGCGGAATCAGCCCCAGCATTTT
TRBJ2-1	TRBV5-1	TRBD2	.	CASSYRDYTSYNEQFF	TGCGCCAGCAGCTATAGGGACTACACCTCCTACAATGAGCAGTTCTTC
TRBJ2-2	TRBV9	TRBD2	.	CASSPRGLAGKTGELFF	TGTGCCAGCAGCCCCCGTGGGCTAGCGGGTAAGACCGGGGAGCTGTTTTTT
TRBJ2-3	TRBV6-5	.	once	CASSYRQTDTQYF	TGTGCCAGCAGCTACAGACAAACAGATACGCAGTATTTT
TRBJ2-3	TRBV29-1	TRBD2	.	CSAGTSGTSTDTQYF	TGCAGCGCTGGGACTAGCGGGACTAGCACAGATACGCAGTATTTT
TRBJ2-7	TRBV15	.	.	CATSRDSPF	TGTGCCACCAGCAGAGATAGCCCCTTC
TRBJ2-2	TRBV6-2/TRBV6-3	TRBD2	.	CASSKPLGLAGGYNTGELFF	TGTGCCAGCAGTAAACCTTTGGGACTAGCGGGGGGCTACAACACCGGGGAGCTGTTTTTT
TRBJ2-7	TRBV5-8	TRBD1	few	CASSSDRGLYEQYF	TGTGCCAGCAGCTCGGACAGGGGGTTATACGAGCAGTACTTC
TRBJ2-2	TRBV24-1	.	.	CATSDLRLTTGELFF	TGTGCCACCAGTGATTTGCGTCTAACTACCGGGGAGCTGTTTTTT
TRBJ2-7	TRBV4-1	.	.	CASSQWQGTYEQYF	TGCGCCAGCAGCCAATGGCAGGGGACCTACGAGCAGTACTTC
TRBJ1-1	TRBV14	.	.	CASSQEEPNTEAFF	TGTGCCAGCAGCCAAGAAGAGCCGAACACTGAAGCTTTCTTT
TRBJ2-5	TRBV7-9	TRBD2	many	CASSVTSGGGETQYF	TGTGCCAGCAGCGTGACTAGCGGGGGCGGGGAGACCCAGTACTTC
TRBJ1-1	TRBV18	.	once	CASSPRAGDMNTEAFF	TGTGCCAGCTCACCACGGGCAGGGGATATGAACACTGAAGCTTTCTTT
TRBJ2-5	TRBV10-3	.	.	CAIRTGAQETQYF	TGTGCCATCAGGACGGGAGCCCAAGAGACCCAGTACTTC
TRBJ1-1	TRBV5-6	TRBD1	few	CASSTTGAHTEAFF	TGTGCCAGCAGCACCACAGGGGCTCACACTGAAGCTTTCTTT
TRBJ2-2	TRBV5-4	TRBD1	.	CASSLPQGRNTGELFF	TGTGCCAGCAGCTTGCCACAGGGGAGAAACACCGGGGAGCTGTTTTTT
TRBJ1-3	TRBV28	.	.	CASNILGLGNTIYF	TGTGCCAGCAACATCCTGGGCCTTGGAAACACCATATATTTT
TRBJ2-6	TRBV5-4	.	.	CAMETGIPSGANVLTF	TGTGCCATGGAGACAGGAATCCCCTCTGGGGCCAACGTCCTGACTTTC
TRBJ1-4	TRBV7-8	.	.	CASSLIGNEKLFF	TGTGCCAGCAGCTTAATCGGTAATGAAAAACTGTTTTTT
TRBJ1-1	TRBV18	TRBD1	.	CASSPRRQGAEAFF	TGTGCCAGCTCACCACGGAGACAGGGGGCTGAAGCTTTCTTT
TRBJ2-7	TRBV6-5	.	.	CASRGGAYEQYF	TGTGCCAGCAGAGGAGGTGCCTACGAGCAGTACTTC
TRBJ2-3	TRBV7-2	TRBD2	.	CASSLVVGGTTDTQYF	TGTGCCAGCAGCTTAGTTGTGGGGGGGACCACAGATACGCAGTATTTT
TRBJ1-2	TRBV7-2	.	few	CASSQRKGTGGYTF	TGTGCCAGCAGCCAACGTAAGGGAACAGGTGGCTACACCTTC
TRBJ2-3	TRBV18	TRBD2	few	CASSRLAGGPGDTQYF	TGTGCCAGCTCTCGACTAGCGGGGGGGCCCGGAGATACGCAGTATTTT
TRBJ1-1	TRBV2	TRBD1	.	CASSDPMTPDRRHTEAFF	TGTGCCAGCAGTGACCCGATGACCCCGGACAGGCGCCACACTGAAGCTTTCTTT
TRBJ2-5	TRBV11-1	TRBD1	.	CASSWDRSGETQYF	TGTGCCAGCAGCTGGGACAGGTCCGGGGAGACCCAGTACTTC
TRBJ2-2	TRBV5-1	.	.	CASSLEGHGSFTGELFF	TGCGCCAGCAGCTTGGAGGGACATGGATCGTTCACCGGGGAGCTGTTTTTT
TRBJ1-4	TRBV7-9	.	.	CASSVAGFEKLFF	TGTGCCAGCAGTGTGGCGGGGTTTGAAAAACTGTTTTTT
TRBJ2-3	TRBV5-6	TRBD2	.	CASSAVAGTDTQYF	TGTGCCAGCAGCGCGGTAGCGGGAACAGATACGCAGTATTTT
TRBJ1-4	TRBV11-2	.	.	CASSLVRGGPRLFF	TGTGCCAGCAGCTTAGTACGGGGGGGGCCCCGACTGTTTTTT
TRBJ2-5	TRBV5-1	.	.	CASSFPGSEETQYF	TGCGCCAGCAGCTTCCCTGGCTCGGAGGAGACCCAGTACTTC